Here is one T cell receptor (beta chain) with its context. As yet, its antigen is unknown. The data were taken from a study of tumor and adjacent non-tumor tissue in lung cancer. Broader study findings: Normal lung showed higher cumulative top 100 clone frequency than tumor. Patients with more diverse tumor TCRs had worse survival. Significantly higher TCR diversity was found in tumor than normal lung.

Trimming at V came to 5 bases and at J to 0 bases, leaving 12 bases not matched to a gene. CDR3 length: 17 amino acids. No cell sorting was done before RNA was extracted from the tissue. The library came from three nested PCR rounds adapted from ARM-PCR protocols. MiXCR, applied by TCRdb to the multiplex PCR reads, yields one record per CDR3 protein. The sample contains under 250,000 distinct CDR3 sequences, 71% of which appear only once. Sequenced: lung tumor tissue. V usage is TRBV12-3 or TRBV12-4 and J usage is TRBJ2-7, with TRBD2 matching 8 bases. This sequence was found in a man aged 55 to 69 with non-small cell lung cancer. CDR3 nucleotide sequence: TGTGCCAGCAGTACTACCCGGGGGGGCCTGACCTCCTACGAGCAGTACTTC. This codes for CASSTTRGGLTSYEQYF.